Shown below are 21 T cell receptor beta chains from a single sample sequenced in a study of spatial heterogeneity in lung cancer. TCRdb used MiXCR to reprocess the 5' RACE reads, holding one entry per CDR3 protein. The sample comprises roughly 72,000 distinct CDR3 sequences, roughly 8.9% of which are singletons, and roughly 1.9% rests with the top ten. As for time point: blood at routine non-recurrence follow-up after resection. Sequenced material: PBMCs, taken at follow-up. Receptors were obtained from a female donor with early-stage non-small cell lung cancer.

This clonotype came up many times. The chain recombines TRBV20-1 with TRBJ1-1, with D unclear. This CDR3 comprises 12 residues. CDR1 and CDR2 (germline): DFQATT, SNEGSKA (reference sequence). The V end lost 5 bases, the J end lost 2 bases, and 9 bases lay between the germline ends. CDR3 nucleotides: TGCAGTGCTCGCGGGGTAAACACTGAAGCTTTCTTT. Residues: CSARGVNTEAFF.

This clonotype has ten or more counts. The chain uses TRBV6-5 and TRBJ2-7; D may be TRBD2 (6 bases). The germline V and J ends were trimmed by 6 bases and 0 bases, with 12 bases remaining between them. This CDR3 is built from 14 residues. Germline CDR1 is MNHEY and CDR2 is SVGAGI. CDR3 sequence (DNA): TGTGCCAGCAGCCCCCACGGGAGCTCCTACGAGCAGTACTTC. Its translation: CASSPHGSSYEQYF.

Points on this clonotype: A much bigger clone sits one base away, suggesting this may be a read error. This chain connects TRBV6-1 to TRBJ2-1; unclear D gene. Trimming shortened V by 4 bases and J by 5 bases, and 15 bases separated the two germline ends. The germline V gene encodes CDR1 MNHNS and CDR2 SASEGT. The CDR3 spans 15 residues. The CDR3 DNA is TGTGCCAGCAGTGTGGGCTCTAGTGGGAACAATGAGCAGTTCTTC. Amino acid sequence: CASSVGSSGNNEQFF.

This clonotype was counted ten times or more. The chain couples TRBV5-1 to TRBJ2-1; 10 nucleotides match TRBD2. CDR3 size: 13 residues. Trimming cost V 3 bases and J 8 bases; bases outside gene matches: 2. In germline, CDR1 is SGHRS, CDR2 YFSETQ. The CDR3, as DNA: TGCGCCAGCAGCTCCGGGACTAGCGATGAGCAGTTCTTC. It encodes CASSSGTSDEQFF.

This clonotype was observed many times. The chain links TRBV5-1 to TRBJ2-5; D gene ambiguous. The ends were cut back, 4 bases at V and 0 bases at J, with 7 bases in the middle. The CDR3 loop spans 13 amino acids. Germline V gene sequence: CDR1 SGHRS, CDR2 YFSETQ. The CDR3 DNA follows: TGCGCCAGCAGCGAAGAGTACCAAGAGACCCAGTACTTC. It is translated as CASSEEYQETQYF.

V gene TRBV7-2 combines with J gene TRBJ2-1; D unclear. CDR1 is SGHTA and CDR2 is FQGNSA in the germline V gene. The CDR3 has 14 residues. V dropped 4 bases and J dropped 7 bases, with 14 bases sitting between them. The CDR3 region has the DNA TGTGCCAGCAGCTCAACCCACTACAATAATGAGCAGTTCTTC. Its protein is CASSSTHYNNEQFF.

This clonotype was recorded many times. The CDR3 DNA reads TGTGCCAGCAGCTCTTGGACTATAGCCAAAAACATTCAGTACTTC. It specifies CASSSWTIAKNIQYF. The chain combines TRBV11-2 with TRBJ2-4, with TRBD2 as a possible D gene (6 bases). V was pared by 4 bases and J by 0 bases, with 10 bases between. In germline, CDR1 is SGHAT, CDR2 FQNNGV. The length of the CDR3 is 15 residues.

This clonotype has at least ten counts. Here the CDR3 reads CATSRDKGGGNEKLFF. CDR3 nucleotides: TGTGCCACCAGCAGAGATAAGGGCGGGGGTAACGAAAAACTGTTTTTT. The V and J genes are TRBV15 and TRBJ1-4; a possible D gene is TRBD1 (5 bases). This CDR3 is 16 amino acids long. V lost 0 bases to trimming and J lost 8 bases, with 16 bases between them. Germline V gives CDR1 LNHNV, CDR2 YYDKDF (reference sequence).

The sample holds a few counts of this clonotype. This chain uses TRBV29-1 with TRBJ2-7, with unresolved D. V dropped 2 bases and J dropped 7 bases, with 9 bases sitting between them. The length of the CDR3 is 11 residues. Per germline, CDR1 SQVTM and CDR2 ANQGSEA. CDR3 nucleotides: TGCAGCGTTGAACAGGCTGGGGAGCAGTACTTC. This gives the protein CSVEQAGEQYF.

This clonotype was counted many times. The chain combines TRBV15 with TRBJ2-5; either TRBD1 or TRBD2 may fit D (5 bases each). Trimming pared 2 bases from V and 0 bases from J, leaving 13 bases between. The CDR3 is 16 residues long. The germline V gene encodes CDR1 LNHNV and CDR2 YYDKDF (reference sequence). Here the CDR3 reads CATSRPGRKDQETQYF. For the CDR3, the DNA is TGTGCCACCAGCAGACCGGGACGGAAAGACCAAGAGACCCAGTACTTC. Filled out from reference TRBV15 and TRBJ2-5, the complete variable domain reads DAMVIQNPRYQVTQFGKPVTLSCSQTLNHNVMYWYQQKSSQAPKLLFHYYDKDFNNEADTPDNFQSRRPNTSFCFLDIRSPGLGDTAMYLCATSRPGRKDQETQYFGPGTRLLVL.

This clonotype was observed many times. The gene calls are TRBV10-3 and TRBJ1-5; TRBD1 matches at 9 bases. Germline assignment: CDR1 ENHRY and CDR2 SYGVKD. The CDR3 length is 14 residues. The V gene end was trimmed by 6 bases and the J gene end by 3 bases; junction bases not matched to a gene: 3. The CDR3 DNA follows: TGTGCCATCAGGGGACAGGGTGACAATCAGCCCCAGCATTTT. Its protein product is CAIRGQGDNQPQHF.

A remark on this clonotype: A clone one base away is much larger, so this may be a read error. This chain links TRBV7-7 with TRBJ1-5; D is unresolved. The CDR3 has 13 amino acids. Germline-derived CDR1 and CDR2 are SSHAT and FNYEAQ (reference sequence). CDR3 residues: CASSSGTNQPRHF. CDR3 bases: TGTGCTAGCAGCTCGGGAACAAATCAGCCCCGGCATTTT.

This chain links TRBV7-8 with TRBJ1-2; a weak D match, TRBD1 (6 bases). V was cut by 2 bases and J by 0 bases, with 10 bases left in between. Germline V CDR1 and CDR2: SGHVS, FQNEAQ. The CDR3 is made up of 15 amino acids. The CDR3 DNA reads TGTGCCAGCAGCTTAATGGGACAAACTAACTATGGCTACACCTTC. Amino acids: CASSLMGQTNYGYTF.

This clonotype was seen repeatedly, ten times or more. The V call is TRBV10-3, the J call TRBJ1-3; D is possibly TRBD1 (6 bases). V gave up 0 bases and J gave up 0 bases, with 9 bases separating them. The CDR3 has 16 residues. The germline gives CDR1 ENHRY, CDR2 SYGVKD. The CDR3 DNA is TGTGCCATCAGTGAGTCGAGGACAGCCTCTGGAAACACCATATATTTT. As protein: CAISESRTASGNTIYF.

The sample holds many counts of this clonotype. This chain links TRBV9 with TRBJ2-1; 13 positions agree with TRBD2. The ends lost 4 bases at V and 4 bases at J; junction bases unmatched: 8. The CDR3 has 17 residues. Germline loops: CDR1 SGDLS, CDR2 YYNGEE. The CDR3 bases are TGTGCCAGCAGCTTCAGACTAGCGGGAGGCCGATACAATGAGCAGTTCTTC. It translates to CASSFRLAGGRYNEQFF.

This clonotype showed up many times. This chain links TRBV18 with TRBJ2-1, with 9 bases lining up with TRBD2. CDR3 length equals 15 residues. The germline V gene has CDR1 KGHSH and CDR2 LQKENI. J was trimmed by 2 bases and V by 3 bases; bases with no gene match: 2. CDR3 DNA: TGTGCCAGCTCACCGACTAGCGGTCCCTACAATGAGCAGTTCTTC. Translated, it gives CASSPTSGPYNEQFF.

This clonotype was recorded at least ten times. The chain is built from TRBV28 and TRBJ1-5; the D gene is possibly TRBD1 (5 bases). CDR1 MDHEN and CDR2 SYDVKM come from the germline V gene. V shed 7 bases and J shed 6 bases, with 13 bases lying between them. The CDR3 length is 13 residues. CDR3 DNA sequence: TGTGCCAGCATGCCGGGGGGGAGTCAGCCCCAGCATTTT. Translated: CASMPGGSQPQHF.

This clonotype was observed many times. CDR3 bases: TGCAGCGTTCGGGAGTCCTCCAGTAACACTGAAGCTTTCTTT. It encodes CSVRESSSNTEAFF. The V gene is TRBV29-1, the J gene TRBJ1-1, with D unclear. CDR3 length: 14 amino acids. In germline, CDR1 is SQVTM, CDR2 ANQGSEA. V lost 5 bases to trimming and J lost 2 bases, with 15 bases between them.

This chain joins TRBV10-3 and TRBJ2-2; D not certain. The CDR3 consists of 15 residues. Germline CDR1 reads ENHRY; CDR2 reads SYGVKD. Trimming left V 8 bases short and J 0 bases short, with 13 bases between. CDR3 coding DNA: TGTGCCATCCGAAGGGTAGGGACGAACACCGGGGAGCTGTTTTTT. Translating it yields CAIRRVGTNTGELFF.

In this sample, this clonotype turned up many times. The V gene is TRBV19, the J gene TRBJ2-1; tentatively, D is TRBD2 (5 bases). This CDR3 contains 12 residues. V lost 7 bases and J lost 6, with 10 bases in between. The germline V gene encodes CDR1 LNHDA and CDR2 SQIVND (reference sequence). The CDR3: CASTPGFNEQFF. CDR3 sequence (DNA): TGTGCCAGTACTCCGGGGTTCAATGAGCAGTTCTTC. Looking up the rest from reference TRBV19 and TRBJ2-1 gives the full variable domain: DGGITQSPKYLFRKEGQNVTLSCEQNLNHDAMYWYRQDPGQGLRLIYYSQIVNDFQKGDIAEGYSVSREKKESFPLTVTSAQKNPTAFYLCASTPGFNEQFFGPGTRLTVL.

In this sample, this clonotype turned up many times. The chain carries TRBV5-1 and TRBJ2-1; 7 nucleotides line up with TRBD2. Germline loops: CDR1 SGHRS, CDR2 YFSETQ. Unmatched junction bases numbered 5, after V lost 5 bases and J lost 0 bases. The CDR3 has 15 residues. CDR3 bases: TGCGCCAGCAGTTTCAGCGGGGTCTCCTACAATGAGCAGTTCTTC. As protein: CASSFSGVSYNEQFF.